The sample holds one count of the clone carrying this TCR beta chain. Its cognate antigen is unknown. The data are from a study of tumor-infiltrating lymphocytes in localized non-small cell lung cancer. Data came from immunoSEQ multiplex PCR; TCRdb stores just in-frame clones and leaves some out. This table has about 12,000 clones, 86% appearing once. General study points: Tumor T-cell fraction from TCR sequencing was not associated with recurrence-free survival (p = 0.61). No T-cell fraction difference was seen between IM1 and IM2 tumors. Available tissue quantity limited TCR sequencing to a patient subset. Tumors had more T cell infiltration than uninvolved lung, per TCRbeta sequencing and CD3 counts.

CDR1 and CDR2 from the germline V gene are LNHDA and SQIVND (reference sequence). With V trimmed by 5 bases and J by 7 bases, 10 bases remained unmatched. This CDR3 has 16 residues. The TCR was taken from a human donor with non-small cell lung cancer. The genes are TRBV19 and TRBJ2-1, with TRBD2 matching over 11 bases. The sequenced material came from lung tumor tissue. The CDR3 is CASSPARASGGNEQFF. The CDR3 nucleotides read TGTGCCAGTAGTCCCGCCCGGGCTAGCGGGGGGAATGAGCAGTTCTTC.